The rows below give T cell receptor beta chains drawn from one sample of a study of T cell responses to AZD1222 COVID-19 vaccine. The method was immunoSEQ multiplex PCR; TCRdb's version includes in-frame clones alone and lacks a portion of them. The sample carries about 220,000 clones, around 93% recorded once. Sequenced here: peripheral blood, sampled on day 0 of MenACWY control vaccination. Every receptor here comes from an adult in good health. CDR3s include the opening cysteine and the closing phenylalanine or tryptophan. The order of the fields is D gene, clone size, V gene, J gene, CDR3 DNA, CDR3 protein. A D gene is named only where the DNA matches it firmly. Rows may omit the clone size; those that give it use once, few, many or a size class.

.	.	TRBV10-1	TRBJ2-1	TGCGCCAGCAGTGAAAGTGGACCTCGGCTGTTCTTC	CASSESGPRLFF
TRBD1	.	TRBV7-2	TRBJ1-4	TGTGCCAGCAGCTTAGGGGGACAGGGTAATGAAAAACTGTTTTTT	CASSLGGQGNEKLFF
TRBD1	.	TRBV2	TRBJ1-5	TGTGCCAGCAGTGAAATATCGGGACAGGGCGATCAGCCCCAGCATTTT	CASSEISGQGDQPQHF
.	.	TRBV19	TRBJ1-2	TGTGCCAGTAGTATACTCGACAGTAGGGGGGATGGCTACACCTTC	CASSILDSRGDGYTF
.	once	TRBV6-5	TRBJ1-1	TGTGCCAGCCGGGTAGGGGACACTGAAGCTTTCTTT	CASRVGDTEAFF
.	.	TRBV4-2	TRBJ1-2	TGTGCCAGCAGCCAAGTTGAACAGGGACATGGCTACACCTTC	CASSQVEQGHGYTF
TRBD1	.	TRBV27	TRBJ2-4	TGTGCCAGCAGTCCGGGCCCCGGACAGGGGAACAACATTCAGTACTTC	CASSPGPGQGNNIQYF
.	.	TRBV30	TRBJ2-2	TGTGCCTGGAGCCGACTTAGGGCCGGGGAGCTGTTTTTT	CAWSRLRAGELFF
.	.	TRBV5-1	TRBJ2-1	TGCGCCAGCAGCTTGGTTGGTCACAGAAACAATGAGCAGTTCTTC	CASSLVGHRNNEQFF
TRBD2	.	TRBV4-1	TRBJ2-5	TGCGCCAGCAGCGCGCTTACTAGCGGGGGTTTGTATGAGACCCAGTACTTC	CASSALTSGGLYETQYF
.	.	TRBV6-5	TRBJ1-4	TGTGCCAGCAGTTCCATTGGGGGGGCGGGTGAAAAACTGTTTTTT	CASSSIGGAGEKLFF
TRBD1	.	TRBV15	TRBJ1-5	TGTGCCACCAGCAGGACAGGGAATAATCAGCCCCAGCATTTT	CATSRTGNNQPQHF
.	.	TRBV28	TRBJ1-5	TGTGCCAGCAGACGCAGGGTTGGTAGCAATCAGCCCCAGCATTTT	CASRRRVGSNQPQHF
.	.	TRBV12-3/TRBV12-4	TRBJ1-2	TGTGCCAGCAGTCGGGCCAGGCAGGAGGGCTACACCTTC	CASSRARQEGYTF
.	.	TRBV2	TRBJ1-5	TGTGCCAGCAGTCAGACAGGCCCGACTCGGCCCCAGCATTTT	CASSQTGPTRPQHF
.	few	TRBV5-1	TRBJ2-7	TGCGCCAGCAATACTGTGCCGGGGGCGCTTGAGCAGTACTTC	CASNTVPGALEQYF
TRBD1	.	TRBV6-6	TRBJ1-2	TGTGCCAGCAGTTACGACAGGGGGCTGAACTATGGCTACACCTTC	CASSYDRGLNYGYTF
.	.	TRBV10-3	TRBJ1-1	TGTGCCATCAGTGTGGGGGGGCGGGCCACTGAAGCTTTCTTT	CAISVGGRATEAFF
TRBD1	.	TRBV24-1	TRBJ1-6	TGTGCCACAAGGGGAGGGGGCTACCTACATAATTCACCCCTCCACTTT	CATRGGGYLHNSPLHF
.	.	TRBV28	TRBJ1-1	TGTGCCAGCAGTTTCGGACGGATTGAAGCTTTCTTT	CASSFGRIEAFF
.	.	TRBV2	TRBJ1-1	TGTGCCAGCAGCAGGGTTTACACTGAAGCTTTCTTT	CASSRVYTEAFF
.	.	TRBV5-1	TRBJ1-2	TGCGCCAGCAGCTTGGCGGCACCGAAACCTAACTATGGCTACACCTTC	CASSLAAPKPNYGYTF
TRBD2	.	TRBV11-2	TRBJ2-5	TGTGCCAGCAGCTTAGTAGGCCTAGCGGGGGAAGAGACCCAGTACTTC	CASSLVGLAGEETQYF
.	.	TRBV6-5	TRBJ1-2	TGTGCCAGCAGCTTGACAGCAAACTATGGCTACACCTTC	CASSLTANYGYTF
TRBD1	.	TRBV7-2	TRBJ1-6	TGTGCCAGCAGCTCGGGACAGGCTAATTCACCCCTCCACTTT	CASSSGQANSPLHF
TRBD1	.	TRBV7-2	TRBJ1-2	TGTGCCAGCAGCTTAGAGGGGACAGTTAACTATGGCTACACCTTC	CASSLEGTVNYGYTF
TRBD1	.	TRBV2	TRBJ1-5	TGTGCCAGCAAACTGAGCACAGGGGGCGACCGGCCCCAGCATTTT	CASKLSTGGDRPQHF
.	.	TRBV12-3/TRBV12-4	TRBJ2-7	TGTGCCAGCAGTCTCGGGACCGACGAGCAGTACTTC	CASSLGTDEQYF
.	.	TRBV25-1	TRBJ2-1	TGTGCCAGCAGTGAATCGATCAGTATGGGCAATGAGCAGTTCTTC	CASSESISMGNEQFF
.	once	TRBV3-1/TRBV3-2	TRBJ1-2	TGTGCCAGCAGCCAAGATGGAGTAAACTATGGCTACACCTTC	CASSQDGVNYGYTF
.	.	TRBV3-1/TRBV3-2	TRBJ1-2	TGTGCCAGCAGCCAAGATACAGGTGCGGAAGGCTACACCTTC	CASSQDTGAEGYTF
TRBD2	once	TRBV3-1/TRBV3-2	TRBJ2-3	TGTGCCAGCAGCCGGAGGGGTTCGGGGGAGGGCGATACGCAGTATTTT	CASSRRGSGEGDTQYF
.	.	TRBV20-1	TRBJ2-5	TGCAGTGCCCCGCCTTCCGAGACCCAGTACTTC	CSAPPSETQYF
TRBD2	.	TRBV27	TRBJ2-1	TGTGCCAGCAGTGATAGCTCGAAGCGGGGGCTATTACTATCCTACAATGAGCAGTTCTTC	CASSDSSKRGLLLSYNEQFF
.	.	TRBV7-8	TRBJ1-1	TGTGCCAGCAGCTTTAGCACCGAAGCTTTCTTT	CASSFSTEAFF
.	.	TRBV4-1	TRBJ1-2	TGCGCCAGCAGCCCACATGGAAACGCCCCCTCCGGCTATGGCTACACCTTC	CASSPHGNAPSGYGYTF
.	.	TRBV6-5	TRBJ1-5	TGTGCCAGCAGTTACTCGGCAGGTAATAGCAATCAGCCCCAGCATTTT	CASSYSAGNSNQPQHF
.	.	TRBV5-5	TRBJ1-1	TGTGCCAGCAGCTTGTATAACGGCGCCGGGGCTTTCTTT	CASSLYNGAGAFF
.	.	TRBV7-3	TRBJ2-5	TGTGCCAGCAGCCCCCGAATGCAAGAGACCCAGTACTTC	CASSPRMQETQYF
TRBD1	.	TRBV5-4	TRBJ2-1	TGTGCCAGCAGCTCAGGGACAGATAGTTACAATGAGCAGTTCTTC	CASSSGTDSYNEQFF
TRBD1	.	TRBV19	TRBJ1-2	TGTGCCAGTAGTGCCCAGGGGGGGCAGGGGGCGAGTGGCTACACCTTC	CASSAQGGQGASGYTF